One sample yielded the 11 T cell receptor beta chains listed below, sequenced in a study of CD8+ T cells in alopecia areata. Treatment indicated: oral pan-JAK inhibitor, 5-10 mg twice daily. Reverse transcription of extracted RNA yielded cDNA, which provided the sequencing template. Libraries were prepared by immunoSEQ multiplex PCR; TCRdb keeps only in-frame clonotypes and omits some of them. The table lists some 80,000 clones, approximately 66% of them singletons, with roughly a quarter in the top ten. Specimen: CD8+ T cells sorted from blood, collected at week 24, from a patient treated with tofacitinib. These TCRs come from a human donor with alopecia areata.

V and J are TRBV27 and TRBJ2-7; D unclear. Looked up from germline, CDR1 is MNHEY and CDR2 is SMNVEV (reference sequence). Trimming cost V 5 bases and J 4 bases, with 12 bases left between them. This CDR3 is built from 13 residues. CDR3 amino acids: CASSQYGAYEQYF. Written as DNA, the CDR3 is TGTGCCAGCAGTCAATATGGAGCTTACGAGCAGTACTTC.

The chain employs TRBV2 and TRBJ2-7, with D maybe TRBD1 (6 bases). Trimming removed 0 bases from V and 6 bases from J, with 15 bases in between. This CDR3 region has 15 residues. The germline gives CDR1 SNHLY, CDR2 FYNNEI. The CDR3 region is CASSEAVSMGAEQYF. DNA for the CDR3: TGTGCCAGCAGTGAAGCGGTCTCCATGGGGGCCGAGCAGTACTTC.

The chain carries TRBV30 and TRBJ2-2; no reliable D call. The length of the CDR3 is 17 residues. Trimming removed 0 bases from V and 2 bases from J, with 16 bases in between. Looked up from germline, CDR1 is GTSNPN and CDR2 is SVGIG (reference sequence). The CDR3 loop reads CAWSVNYGGSNTGELFF. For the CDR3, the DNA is TGTGCCTGGAGTGTAAACTACGGCGGATCAAACACCGGGGAGCTGTTTTTT.

CDR3 nucleotide sequence: TGTGCCAGCAGTACCAGGACAGGGGTAGATCTCGGGCAGCCCCAGCATTTT. Translating gives CASSTRTGVDLGQPQHF. The chain recombines TRBV28 with TRBJ1-5; 9 bases line up with TRBD1. V shed 5 bases, J shed 7 bases, and the junction held 15 bases outside the gene matches. Germline values: CDR1 MDHEN, CDR2 SYDVKM. The CDR3 loop spans 17 amino acids.

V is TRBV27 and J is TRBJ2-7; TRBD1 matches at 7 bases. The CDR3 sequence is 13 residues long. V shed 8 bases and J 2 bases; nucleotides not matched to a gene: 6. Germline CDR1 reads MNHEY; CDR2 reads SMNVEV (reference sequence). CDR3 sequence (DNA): TGTGCCAGCCGGCCCGGGACAGCCTACGAGCAGTACTTC. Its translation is CASRPGTAYEQYF.

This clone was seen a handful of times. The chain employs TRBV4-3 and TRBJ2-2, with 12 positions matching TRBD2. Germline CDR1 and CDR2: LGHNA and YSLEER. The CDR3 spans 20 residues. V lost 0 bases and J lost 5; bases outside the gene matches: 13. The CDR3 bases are TGCGCCAGCAGCCAAGATCTTCGGCCTAGCGGGAGGGCCTGGACCGGGGAGCTGTTTTTT. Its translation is CASSQDLRPSGRAWTGELFF.

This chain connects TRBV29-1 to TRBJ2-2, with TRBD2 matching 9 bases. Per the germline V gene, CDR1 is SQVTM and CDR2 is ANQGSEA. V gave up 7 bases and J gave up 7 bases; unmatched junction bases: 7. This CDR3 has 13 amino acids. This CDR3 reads CSAGGGVGGELFF. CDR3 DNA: TGCAGCGCCGGCGGGGGGGTCGGCGGGGAGCTGTTTTTT.

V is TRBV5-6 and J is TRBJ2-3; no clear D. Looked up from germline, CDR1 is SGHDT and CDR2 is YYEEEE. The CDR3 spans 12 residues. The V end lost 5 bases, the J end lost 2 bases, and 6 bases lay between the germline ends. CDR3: CASSRPTDTQYF. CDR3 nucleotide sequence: TGTGCCAGCAGTCGGCCCACAGATACGCAGTATTTT.

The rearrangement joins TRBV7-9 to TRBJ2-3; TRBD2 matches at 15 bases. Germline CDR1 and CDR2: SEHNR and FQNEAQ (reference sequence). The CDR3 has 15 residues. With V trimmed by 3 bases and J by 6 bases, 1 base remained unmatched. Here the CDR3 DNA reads TGTGCCAGCAGCTTGGGACTAGCGGGGGGTGATACGCAGTATTTT. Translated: CASSLGLAGGDTQYF. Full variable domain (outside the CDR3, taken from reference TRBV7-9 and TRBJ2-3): DTGVSQNPRHKITKRGQNVTFRCDPISEHNRLYWYRQTLGQGPEFLTYFQNEAQLEKSRLLSDRFSAERPKGSFSTLEIQRTEQGDSAMYLCASSLGLAGGDTQYFGPGTRLTVL.

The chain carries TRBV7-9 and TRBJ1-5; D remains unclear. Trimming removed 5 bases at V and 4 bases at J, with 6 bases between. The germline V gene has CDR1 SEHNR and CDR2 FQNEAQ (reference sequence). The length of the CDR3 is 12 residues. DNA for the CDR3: TGTGCCAGCAGCCCTCAGAATCAGCCCCAGCATTTT. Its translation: CASSPQNQPQHF.

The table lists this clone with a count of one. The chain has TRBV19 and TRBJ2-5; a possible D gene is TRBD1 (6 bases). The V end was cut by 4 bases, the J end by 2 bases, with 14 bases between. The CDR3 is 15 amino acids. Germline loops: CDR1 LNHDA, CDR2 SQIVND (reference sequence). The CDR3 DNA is TGTGCCAGTAGTAGACGACAGGAGAGGCAAGAGACCCAGTACTTC. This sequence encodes CASSRRQERQETQYF.